A single sample is the source of the 16 T cell receptor beta chains below, sequenced in a study of T cell clonality in common variable immunodeficiency. The method was immunoSEQ multiplex PCR; TCRdb's version includes in-frame clones alone and lacks a portion of them. The repertoire has 40,000 to 45,000 clones, none seen only once; the ten largest take approximately 2.9%. Sequences were obtained from peripheral blood mononuclear cells. The receptors originated from a person aged 18 to 75 in good health.

This clone was seen many times. The read halts 3 residues ahead of the CDR3 end, with the missing end drawn from the germline J gene. The chain carries TRBV4-2 and TRBJ2-1; D call uncertain. Germline CDR1 is LGHNA and CDR2 is YNFKEQ. The CDR3 has 15 amino acids. The V gene lost 1 base and the J gene lost 6 bases, with 13 bases spanning the gap. Incomplete CDR3 DNA: TGTGCCAGCAGCCAAGTAGAGACCCCGGGCAATGAG. Amino acid sequence: CASSQVETPGNE. From start to end, the CDR3 is CASSQVETPGNEQFF.

This clone has at least ten counts. Sequencing ends 3 residues short of the CDR3 end; the germline J gene provides the rest. The chain links TRBV19 to TRBJ2-3; the match to TRBD1 covers 8 bases. The V gene end was trimmed by 8 bases and the J gene end by 5 bases; junction bases not matched to a gene: 9. Germline-derived CDR1 and CDR2 are LNHDA and SQIVND (reference sequence). The CDR3 is made up of 14 amino acids. Partial CDR3 DNA: TGTGCCAGTCAAAGAGGGGACAGGAGAGATACG. This translates into CASQRGDRRDT. The full CDR3 protein is CASQRGDRRDTQYF.

This clone was counted ten times or more. Read sequence stops 3 residues before the CDR3 end, and the germline J gene provides the missing end. The rearrangement uses TRBV2 and TRBJ2-7; TRBD1 agrees at 8 bases. Losses at the gene ends were 8 bases for V and 3 bases for J; bases not matched to a gene: 9. The CDR3 runs 14 residues. Germline V gene sequence: CDR1 SNHLY, CDR2 FYNNEI. The DNA read from the CDR3 is TGTGCCAGCCTCTGGAACAGGGGGGACTACGAG. This gives the protein CASLWNRGDYE. The whole CDR3 sequence is CASLWNRGDYEQYF.

This clone was observed at least ten times. Sequencing ends 3 residues short of the CDR3 end; the germline J gene provides the rest. J is TRBJ2-5 and V is TRBV5-1; perhaps TRBD2 as D (6 bases). V dropped 0 bases and J dropped 7 bases, with 13 bases sitting between them. The CDR3 runs to 14 residues. Per germline, CDR1 SGHRS and CDR2 YFSETQ. This chain's CDR3 is CASSLDPSEGTQYF. The sequenced CDR3 bases are TGCGCCAGCAGCTTGGATCCTAGCGAGGGGACC.

This clone occurred many times. The CDR3 end falls 3 residues outside the read, so it is completed with the germline J gene. This sequence joins TRBV4-1 and TRBJ2-3; TRBD2 is a possible D gene (6 bases). This CDR3 comprises 16 residues. The germline CDR1 and CDR2 sequences are MGHRA and YSYEKL. V lost 1 base and J lost 2, with 13 bases in between. Partial CDR3 DNA: TGCGCCAGCAGCCAAGCCGGGACTTCAGTCACAGATACG. Translating gives CASSQAGTSVTDT. The whole CDR3 protein is CASSQAGTSVTDTQYF.

This clone showed up many times. Read sequence stops 3 residues before the CDR3 end, and the germline J gene provides the missing end. The chain has TRBV18 and TRBJ2-1; a possible D gene is TRBD2 (5 bases). The germline V and J ends were trimmed by 3 bases and 5 bases, with 23 bases remaining between them. CDR1 is KGHSH and CDR2 is LQKENI in the germline V gene. This CDR3 spans 18 amino acids. This CDR3 is CASSPEPHVSVTDNEQFF. The DNA read from the CDR3 is TGTGCCAGCTCACCTGAACCCCATGTTAGCGTAACCGACAATGAG.

This clone came up many times. The CDR3 end is not reached by the read, which stops 3 residues before it; the germline J gene fills it in. This chain links TRBV2 with TRBJ2-1; no firm D call. Per germline, CDR1 SNHLY and CDR2 FYNNEI. V dropped 7 bases and J dropped 1 base, with 20 bases sitting between them. The CDR3 runs to 17 residues. This CDR3 is CASNLISPILSYNEQFF. Incomplete CDR3 DNA: TGTGCCAGCAACCTCATTTCACCCATTCTATCCTACAATGAG.

Ten or more counts support this clone. The read halts 3 residues ahead of the CDR3 end, with the missing end drawn from the germline J gene. The V and J genes are TRBV5-4 and TRBJ2-2; 11 positions agree with TRBD1. The junction had 2 bases not matched to a gene; V was cut back by 4 bases and J by 3 bases. The length of the CDR3 is 15 residues. Germline V gives CDR1 SGHNT, CDR2 YYREEE (reference sequence). The CDR3 reads CASSGQGAYTGELFF. The CDR3 bases that were read are TGTGCCAGCAGCGGACAGGGGGCGTACACCGGGGAG.

Concerning this clone: An end of the junction does not agree with germline; a read error may underlie this. With the read ending 3 residues before the CDR3 end, the germline J gene is used to fill in that end. The V gene is TRBV2, the J gene TRBJ2-2; a weak D match, TRBD2 (5 bases). CDR1 and CDR2 (germline): SNHLY, FYNNEI. This CDR3 has 14 amino acids. The CDR3 here is CPSRLLEWAGELFF. The DNA read from the CDR3 is TGTCCCAGCAGGCTACTAGAGTGGGCCGGGGAG.

The DNA read from the CDR3 is TGCAGTGCTAGAAACAGGGGTGCCGGC. Translation: CSARNRGAG. The complete CDR3 protein is CSARNRGAGYTF. The chain couples TRBV20-1 to TRBJ1-2, with 7 bases that match TRBD1. Read data end 3 residues before the CDR3 end; the end is taken from the germline J gene. Germline V CDR1 and CDR2: DFQATT, SNEGSKA (reference sequence). This CDR3 has 12 residues.

In its sample, this clone was seen many times. The read ends 3 residues shy of where the CDR3 ends; the end is completed using the germline J gene. This rearrangement joins TRBV19 to TRBJ1-6; D is uncertain. The CDR3 is 12 amino acids. The V gene's germline CDR1 is LNHDA and CDR2 SQIVND (reference sequence). Trimming pared 3 bases from V and 7 bases from J, leaving 4 bases between. The DNA read from the CDR3 is TGTGCCAGTAGTATCTCGAATTCACCC. This translates into CASSISNSP. The full CDR3 protein is CASSISNSPLHF.

Worth noting for this clone: The CDR3 is cut off 3 residues early in the read; its end comes from the germline J gene. The chain combines TRBV18 with TRBJ2-4, with 9 bases identical to TRBD1. The germline V gene encodes CDR1 KGHSH and CDR2 LQKENI. CDR3 length: 17 amino acids. Here the CDR3 reads CASSPLGTGGDSYGQYF. CDR3 DNA (partial): TGTGCCAGCTCACCGTTGGGCACAGGGGGCGATAGCTATGGT.

This clone was counted many times. The sequence runs out 3 residues before the end of the CDR3; the remainder is reconstructed from the germline J gene. The rearrangement joins TRBV20-1 to TRBJ2-3; 14 bases align to TRBD2. The CDR3 runs to 16 residues. Germline lookup yields CDR1 DFQATT and CDR2 SNEGSKA (reference sequence). The chain's CDR3 is CSAMTSGRALTETQYF. CDR3 DNA (partial): TGCAGTGCCATGACTAGCGGGAGGGCCCTCACCGAGACG.

This clone was seen repeatedly, ten times or more. Coverage ceases 3 residues before the CDR3 finishes, and the germline J gene fills in the end. The V call is TRBV5-6, the J call TRBJ1-1, with 7 bases identical to TRBD1. The CDR3 is 14 amino acids. Germline assignment: CDR1 SGHDT and CDR2 YYEEEE. CDR3 sequence reads: CASSLLLRTGEAFF. CDR3 DNA, as far as it was read: TGTGCCAGCAGCCTCTTACTACGGACAGGAGAA.

This clone was counted at least ten times. The read terminates 3 residues ahead of where the CDR3 ends, so the germline J gene completes it. The gene calls are TRBV5-1 and TRBJ1-2; 11 bases are a match to TRBD1. The CDR3 spans 14 residues. Per the germline V gene, CDR1 is SGHRS and CDR2 is YFSETQ. Losses at the gene ends were 3 bases for V and 7 bases for J; bases not matched to a gene: 5. The CDR3 region is CASSSGQGAGGYTF. The part of the CDR3 DNA that was read is TGCGCCAGCAGCTCCGGACAGGGGGCGGGTGGC.

The sample holds many counts of this clone. The CDR3 is cut off 3 residues early in the read; its end comes from the germline J gene. The same CDR3 is also encoded by other DNA sequences in this sample. V gene TRBV5-1 combines with J gene TRBJ1-3; a weak D match, TRBD1 (5 bases). The V and J ends lost 2 bases and 3 bases respectively, with 12 bases between them. Germline assignment: CDR1 SGHRS and CDR2 YFSETQ. The CDR3 has 15 amino acids. The sequenced part of the CDR3 DNA is TGCGCCAGCAGCTTAGTGGGGCATGATGGAAACACC. This gives the protein CASSLVGHDGNT. Given in full, the CDR3 is CASSLVGHDGNTIYF.